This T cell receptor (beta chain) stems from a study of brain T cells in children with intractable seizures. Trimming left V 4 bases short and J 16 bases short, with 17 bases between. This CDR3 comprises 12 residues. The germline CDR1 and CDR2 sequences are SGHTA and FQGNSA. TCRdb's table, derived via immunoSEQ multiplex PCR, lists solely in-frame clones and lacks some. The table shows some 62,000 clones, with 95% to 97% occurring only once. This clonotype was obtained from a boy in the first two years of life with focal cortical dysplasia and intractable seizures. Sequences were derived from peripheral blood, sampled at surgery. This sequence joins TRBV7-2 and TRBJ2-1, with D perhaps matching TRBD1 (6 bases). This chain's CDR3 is CASSSHSGTKFF. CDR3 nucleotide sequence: TGTGCCAGCAGCTCTCACTCCGGGACAAAATTCTTC.